A selection of T cell receptor beta chains follows, all from one sample in a study of cytomegalovirus exposure and HLA in healthy donors. Some clones are missing from TCRdb's copy, which holds only in-frame ones; the method was immunoSEQ multiplex PCR. The table lists some 150,000 clones, about 94% of them singletons. Input material: PBMCs. The receptor set was obtained from a man aged 18 to 30 in good health and CMV-seropositive. Each CDR3 is given with its conserved first and last residue. Each record gives: CDR3 DNA, CDR3 protein, V gene, clone size, D gene, J gene. A D gene is named only where the DNA matches it firmly. The size of a clone is reported for some rows only, either as once, few or many, or as a class for expanded clones.

TGCAGCGTGATAGTGGCCGGGGAGCTGTTTTTT	CSVIVAGELFF	TRBV29-1	.	.	TRBJ2-2
TGTGCCAGCAGTCAGACGACAGGGAACACTGAAGCTTTCTTT	CASSQTTGNTEAFF	TRBV28	.	.	TRBJ1-1
TGCGCCAGCAGCGATCCGGGACTAGCAGGGGCCGGGGAGCTGTTTTTT	CASSDPGLAGAGELFF	TRBV5-1	.	TRBD2	TRBJ2-2
TGCGCCAGCAGTGCCGGGACAGGGGGAAGAGAGACCCAGTACTTC	CASSAGTGGRETQYF	TRBV5-1	.	TRBD1	TRBJ2-5
TGTGCCAGCAGCTTAGATGCAGGGCTCGCCGGGGAGCTGTTTTTT	CASSLDAGLAGELFF	TRBV11-2	.	.	TRBJ2-2
TGTGCCAGCAGCTTAGATTTGAACAGGGTAGATTCACCCCTCCACTTT	CASSLDLNRVDSPLHF	TRBV11-2	once	.	TRBJ1-6
TGTGCCAGCAGCCTCAGGGGCTCGACTGAAGCTTTCTTT	CASSLRGSTEAFF	TRBV6-1	.	.	TRBJ1-1
TGCGCCAGCAGCTTGCGTACAGAGTATTCACCCCTCCACTTT	CASSLRTEYSPLHF	TRBV5-1	.	.	TRBJ1-6
TGTGCCAGCAGCCCGGACAGGGGGCTTAGTGGGGAGACCCAGTACTTC	CASSPDRGLSGETQYF	TRBV7-9	.	TRBD1	TRBJ2-5
TGCGCCAGCAGCGCCCGGGATACGGGCACAGATACGCAGTATTTT	CASSARDTGTDTQYF	TRBV4-1	.	.	TRBJ2-3
TGTGCCAGCAGCTTAGGTCCTCAAGATGGCGGGAGACGGTACAATGAGCAGTTCTTC	CASSLGPQDGGRRYNEQFF	TRBV13	.	TRBD2	TRBJ2-1